Shown below are 10 T cell receptor beta chains from a single sample sequenced in a study of cytomegalovirus exposure and HLA in healthy donors. The PCR employed 60 Vbeta primers together with 13 Jbeta primers. TCRdb's table, derived via immunoSEQ multiplex PCR, lists solely in-frame clones and lacks some. This sample has about 96,000 clones; around 64% occur once, and the top ten carry approximately 3%. Sequencing was done on a sample of PBMCs. The receptor source for this set is a man aged 55 to 70 in good health and CMV-seronegative.

This sequence joins TRBV29-1 and TRBJ2-2; 9 bases match TRBD1. The CDR3 loop spans 16 amino acids. Looked up from germline, CDR1 is SQVTM and CDR2 is ANQGSEA. V shed 6 bases, J shed 0 bases, and the junction held 8 bases outside the gene matches. The CDR3 region has the DNA TGCAGCGTCCCCTTGGGGACAGGGTCGAACACCGGGGAGCTGTTTTTT. It is translated as CSVPLGTGSNTGELFF.

The V call is TRBV28, the J call TRBJ2-3; TRBD1 matches at 7 bases. This CDR3 has 14 residues. Germline V lookup: CDR1 MDHEN, CDR2 SYDVKM. V trimming: 4 bases; J trimming: 2 bases; junction bases outside the gene matches: 3. This CDR3 is CASSYRGDTDTQYF. DNA for the CDR3: TGTGCCAGCAGTTACAGGGGTGACACAGATACGCAGTATTTT.

The chain combines TRBV6-1 with TRBJ1-5; D not certain. The CDR3 contains 17 residues. The V and J ends lost 2 bases and 1 base respectively, with 15 bases between them. Germline assignment: CDR1 MNHNS and CDR2 SASEGT. The DNA for the CDR3 is TGTGCCAGCAGTGAAAGACTTGAGGTCCGCAGCAATCAGCCCCAGCATTTT. Translated, it gives CASSERLEVRSNQPQHF.

The table lists this clone with a count of one. The genes are TRBV14 and TRBJ2-5; 8 bases agree with TRBD2. The V gene end was trimmed by 1 base and the J gene end by 4 bases; junction bases not matched to a gene: 5. CDR3 length equals 15 residues. The germline V gene has CDR1 SGHDN and CDR2 FVKESK. The CDR3 loop reads CASSQGGGPGETQYF. CDR3 bases: TGTGCCAGCAGCCAAGGCGGGGGGCCAGGAGAGACCCAGTACTTC. Looking up the rest from reference TRBV14 and TRBJ2-5 gives the full variable domain: EAGVTQFPSHSVIEKGQTVTLRCDPISGHDNLYWYRRVMGKEIKFLLHFVKESKQDESGMPNNRFLAERTGGTYSTLKVQPAELEDSGVYFCASSQGGGPGETQYFGPGTRLLVL.

This clone was recorded a few times. This chain uses TRBV2 with TRBJ2-1; 7 bases match TRBD1. The CDR3 loop spans 13 amino acids. Germline CDR1 reads SNHLY; CDR2 reads FYNNEI. V trimming: 7 bases; J trimming: 5 bases; junction bases outside the gene matches: 5. CDR3 bases: TGTGCCAGCACCAACGACAGGGACAATGAGCAGTTCTTC. This gives the protein CASTNDRDNEQFF.

A few counts support this clone. The chain is built from TRBV5-1 and TRBJ1-2; no firm D call. The CDR3 runs 13 residues. Germline CDR1 and CDR2: SGHRS and YFSETQ. The V and J ends lost 1 base and 3 bases respectively, with 7 bases between them. CDR3 in DNA: TGCGCCAGCAGCTTGACAGATCACTATGGCTACACCTTC. Residues: CASSLTDHYGYTF. Drawing the rest from reference TRBV5-1 and TRBJ1-2, the complete variable domain is KAGVTQTPRYLIKTRGQQVTLSCSPISGHRSVSWYQQTPGQGLQFLFEYFSETQRNKGNFPGRFSGRQFSNSRSEMNVSTLELGDSALYLCASSLTDHYGYTFGSGTRLTVV.

The chain employs TRBV5-1 and TRBJ2-2; 10 nucleotides align to TRBD1. This CDR3 comprises 14 residues. With V trimmed by 5 bases and J by 8 bases, 6 bases remained unmatched. From germline, CDR1 is SGHRS and CDR2 YFSETQ. The CDR3 region has the DNA TGCGCCAGCAGTAGGGACAGGGGATTTGGGGAGCTGTTTTTT. This codes for CASSRDRGFGELFF.

This clone was counted only a few times. The chain carries TRBV5-1 and TRBJ2-7; D is perhaps TRBD2 (6 bases). This CDR3 is 14 amino acids long. V was pared by 2 bases and J by 7 bases, with 16 bases between. CDR1 is SGHRS and CDR2 is YFSETQ in the germline V gene. CDR3 sequence reads: CASSLRGSLGEQYF. The CDR3 nucleotides are TGCGCCAGCAGCTTACGGGGGAGCCTCGGAGAGCAGTACTTC. Drawing the rest from reference TRBV5-1 and TRBJ2-7, the complete variable domain is KAGVTQTPRYLIKTRGQQVTLSCSPISGHRSVSWYQQTPGQGLQFLFEYFSETQRNKGNFPGRFSGRQFSNSRSEMNVSTLELGDSALYLCASSLRGSLGEQYFGPGTRLTVT.

The chain employs TRBV5-6 and TRBJ1-6; D not resolved. Germline assignment: CDR1 SGHDT and CDR2 YYEEEE. This CDR3 contains 15 residues. Trimming removed 3 bases from V and 5 bases from J, with 12 bases in between. CDR3 protein: CASSSGYEDNSPLHF. CDR3 nucleotides: TGTGCCAGCAGCTCCGGATATGAGGATAATTCACCCCTCCACTTT.

This sequence joins TRBV11-2 and TRBJ2-1, with 7 positions matching TRBD2. V was clipped by 8 bases and J by 7 bases; unmatched bases: 5. This CDR3 has 12 residues. Per germline, CDR1 SGHAT and CDR2 FQNNGV. CDR3 sequence reads: CASRGVGNEQFF. The CDR3 DNA reads as TGTGCCAGCCGGGGGGTGGGGAATGAGCAGTTCTTC. The full variable domain, in which reference TRBV11-2 and TRBJ2-1 provide the parts outside the CDR3, is EAGVAQSPRYKIIEKRQSVAFWCNPISGHATLYWYQQILGQGPKLLIQFQNNGVVDDSQLPKDRFSAERLKGVDSTLKIQPAKLEDSAVYLCASRGVGNEQFFGPGTRLTVL.